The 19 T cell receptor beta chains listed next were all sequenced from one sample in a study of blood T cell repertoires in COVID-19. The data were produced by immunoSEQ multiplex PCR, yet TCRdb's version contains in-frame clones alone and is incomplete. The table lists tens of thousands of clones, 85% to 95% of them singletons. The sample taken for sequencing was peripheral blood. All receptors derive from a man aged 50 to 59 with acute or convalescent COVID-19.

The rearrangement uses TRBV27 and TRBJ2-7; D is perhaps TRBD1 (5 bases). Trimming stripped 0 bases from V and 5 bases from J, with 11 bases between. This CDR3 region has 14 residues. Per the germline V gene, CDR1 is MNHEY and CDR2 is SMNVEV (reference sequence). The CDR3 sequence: CASSLSAGLNEQYF. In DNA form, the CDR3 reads TGTGCCAGCAGTTTATCGGCAGGGCTGAACGAGCAGTACTTC.

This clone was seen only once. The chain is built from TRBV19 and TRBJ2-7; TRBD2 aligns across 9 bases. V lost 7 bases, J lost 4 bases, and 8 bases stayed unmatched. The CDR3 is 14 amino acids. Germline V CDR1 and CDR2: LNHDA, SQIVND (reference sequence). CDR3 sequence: CASKAGGAPYEQYF. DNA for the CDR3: TGTGCCAGTAAAGCGGGAGGCGCCCCATACGAGCAGTACTTC.

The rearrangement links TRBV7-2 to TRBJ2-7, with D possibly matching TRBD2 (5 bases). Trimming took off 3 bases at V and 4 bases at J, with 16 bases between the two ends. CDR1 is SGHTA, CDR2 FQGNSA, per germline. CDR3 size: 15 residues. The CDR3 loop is CASSFLAGSFYEQYF. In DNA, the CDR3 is TGTGCCAGCAGCTTTCTGGCGGGCAGCTTTTACGAGCAGTACTTC.

The CDR3 spells CASSSGWVAKNIQYF. In DNA, the CDR3 is TGTGCCAGCAGTTCGGGGTGGGTGGCCAAAAACATTCAGTACTTC. The chain employs TRBV3-1 (or the pseudogene TRBV3-2) and TRBJ2-4; TRBD2 is a possible D gene (5 bases). Trimming removed 6 bases from V and 1 base from J, with 13 bases in between. From germline, CDR1 is LGHDT and CDR2 YNNKEL (reference sequence). The CDR3 consists of 15 residues.

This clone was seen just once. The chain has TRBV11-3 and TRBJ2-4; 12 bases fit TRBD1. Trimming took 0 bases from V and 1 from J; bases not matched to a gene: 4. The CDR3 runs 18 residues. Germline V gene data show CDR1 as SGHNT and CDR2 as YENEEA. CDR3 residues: CASSLDGTGGAAKNIQYF. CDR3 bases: TGTGCCAGCAGCTTAGACGGGACAGGGGGCGCGGCCAAAAACATTCAGTACTTC.

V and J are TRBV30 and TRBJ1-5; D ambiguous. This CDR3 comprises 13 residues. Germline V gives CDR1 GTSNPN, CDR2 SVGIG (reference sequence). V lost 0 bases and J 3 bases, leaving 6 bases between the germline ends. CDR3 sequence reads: CAWSVVYNQPQHF. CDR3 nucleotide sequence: TGTGCCTGGAGTGTGGTCTACAATCAGCCCCAGCATTTT.

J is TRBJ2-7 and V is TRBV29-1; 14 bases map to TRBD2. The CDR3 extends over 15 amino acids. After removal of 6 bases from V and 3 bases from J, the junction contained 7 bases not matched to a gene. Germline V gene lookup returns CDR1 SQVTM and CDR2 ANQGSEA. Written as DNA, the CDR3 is TGCAGCGTAGGAGGACTAGCGGGAGGTGGCTACGAGCAGTACTTC. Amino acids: CSVGGLAGGGYEQYF.

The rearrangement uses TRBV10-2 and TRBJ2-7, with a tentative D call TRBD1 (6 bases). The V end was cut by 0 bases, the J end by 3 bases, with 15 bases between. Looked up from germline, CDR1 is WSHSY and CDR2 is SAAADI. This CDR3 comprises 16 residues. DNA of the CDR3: TGCGCCAGCAGTGAGTCGGTGGGGACAAAGTTCTACGAGCAGTACTTC. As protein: CASSESVGTKFYEQYF.

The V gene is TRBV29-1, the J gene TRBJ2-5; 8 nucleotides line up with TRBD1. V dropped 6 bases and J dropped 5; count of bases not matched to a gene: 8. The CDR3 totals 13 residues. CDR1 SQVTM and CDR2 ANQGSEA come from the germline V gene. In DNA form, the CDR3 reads TGCAGCGTCCGGACAGGGACCAGGGAGACCCAGTACTTC. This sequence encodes CSVRTGTRETQYF.

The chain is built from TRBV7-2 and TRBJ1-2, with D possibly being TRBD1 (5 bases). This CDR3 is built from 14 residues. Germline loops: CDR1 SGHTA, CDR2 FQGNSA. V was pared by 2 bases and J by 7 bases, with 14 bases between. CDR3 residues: CASSLTGGYSGYTF. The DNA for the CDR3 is TGTGCCAGCAGCTTAACCGGGGGGTATTCTGGCTACACCTTC.

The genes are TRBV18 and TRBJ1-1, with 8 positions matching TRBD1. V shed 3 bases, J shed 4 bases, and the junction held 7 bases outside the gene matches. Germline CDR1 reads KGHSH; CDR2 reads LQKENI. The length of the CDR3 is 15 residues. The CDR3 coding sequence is TGTGCCAGCTCACCGAAGACAGGGGTCGGCACTGAAGCTTTCTTT. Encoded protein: CASSPKTGVGTEAFF.

CDR3 in DNA: TGTGCCAGCAGTTACGGACAGGGTCCCCTTTCCTACGAGCAGTACTTC. Translation gives CASSYGQGPLSYEQYF. V and J are TRBV6-5 and TRBJ2-7, with TRBD1 matching 8 bases. The CDR3 totals 16 residues. Trimming cost V 2 bases and J 1 base; bases outside gene matches: 7. Germline loops: CDR1 MNHEY, CDR2 SVGAGI.

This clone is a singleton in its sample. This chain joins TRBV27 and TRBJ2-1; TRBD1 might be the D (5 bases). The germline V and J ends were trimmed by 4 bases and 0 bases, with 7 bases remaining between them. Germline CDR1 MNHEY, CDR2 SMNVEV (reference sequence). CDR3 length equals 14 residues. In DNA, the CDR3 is TGTGCCAGCAGTTCAGGGATCTCCTACAATGAGCAGTTCTTC. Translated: CASSSGISYNEQFF.

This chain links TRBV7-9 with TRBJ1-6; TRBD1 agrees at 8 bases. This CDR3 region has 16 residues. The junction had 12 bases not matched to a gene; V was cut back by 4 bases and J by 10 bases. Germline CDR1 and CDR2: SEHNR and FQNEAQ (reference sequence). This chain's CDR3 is CASSSGPTGAQSPLHF. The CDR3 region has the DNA TGTGCCAGCAGCTCGGGTCCGACAGGGGCCCAATCACCCCTCCACTTT.

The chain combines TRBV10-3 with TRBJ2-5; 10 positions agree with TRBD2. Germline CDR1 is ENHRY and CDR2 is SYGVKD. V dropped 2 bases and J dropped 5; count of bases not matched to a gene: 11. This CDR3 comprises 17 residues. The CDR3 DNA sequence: TGTGCCATCAGTGAGGATACCGGGACTAGCGCCTCGGAGACCCAGTACTTC. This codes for CAISEDTGTSASETQYF.

CDR3 bases: TGTGCCACCAGCAGAGATAGTTCGACTAGCGGGAGCCGTGACACAGATACGCAGTATTTT. Its protein is CATSRDSSTSGSRDTDTQYF. The V and J genes are TRBV15 and TRBJ2-3; 12 nucleotides agree with TRBD2. V lost 0 bases, J lost 2 bases, and 12 bases stayed unmatched. The CDR3 has 20 residues. Per germline, CDR1 LNHNV and CDR2 YYDKDF (reference sequence).

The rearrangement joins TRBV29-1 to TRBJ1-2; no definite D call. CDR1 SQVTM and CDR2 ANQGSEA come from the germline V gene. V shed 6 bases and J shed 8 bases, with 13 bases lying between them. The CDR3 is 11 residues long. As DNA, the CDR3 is TGCAGCGTCACCGGTAGTAAGGGCTACACCTTC. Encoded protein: CSVTGSKGYTF. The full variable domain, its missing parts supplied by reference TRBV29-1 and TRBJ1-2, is SAVISQKPSRDICQRGTSLTIQCQVDSQVTMMFWYRQQPGQSLTLIATANQGSEATYESGFVIDKFPISRPNLTFSTLTVSNMSPEDSSIYLCSVTGSKGYTFGSGTRLTVV.

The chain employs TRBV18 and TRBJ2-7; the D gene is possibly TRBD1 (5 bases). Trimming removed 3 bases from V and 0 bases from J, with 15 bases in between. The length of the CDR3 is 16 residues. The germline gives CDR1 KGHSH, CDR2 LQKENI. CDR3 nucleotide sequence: TGTGCCAGCTCACCTAACGGGTTGACAGCCTCCTACGAGCAGTACTTC. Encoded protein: CASSPNGLTASYEQYF.

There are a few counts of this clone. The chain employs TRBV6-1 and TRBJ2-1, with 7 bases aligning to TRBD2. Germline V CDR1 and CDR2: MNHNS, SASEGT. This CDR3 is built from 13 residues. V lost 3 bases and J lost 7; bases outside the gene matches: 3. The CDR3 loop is CASSDRTRNEQFF. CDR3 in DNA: TGTGCCAGCAGTGACAGGACTAGAAATGAGCAGTTCTTC.